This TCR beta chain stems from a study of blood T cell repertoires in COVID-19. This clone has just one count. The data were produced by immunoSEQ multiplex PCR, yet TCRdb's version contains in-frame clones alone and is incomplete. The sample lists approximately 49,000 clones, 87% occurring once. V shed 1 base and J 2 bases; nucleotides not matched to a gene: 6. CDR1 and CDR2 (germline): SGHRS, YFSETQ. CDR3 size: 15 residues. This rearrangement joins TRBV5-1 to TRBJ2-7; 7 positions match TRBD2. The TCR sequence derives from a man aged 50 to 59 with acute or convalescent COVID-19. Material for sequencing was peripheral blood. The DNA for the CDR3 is TGCGCCAGCAGCTTGACGAGGGAGGGAACCTACGAGCAGTACTTC. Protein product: CASSLTREGTYEQYF.